Listed here is a single T cell receptor beta chain. Its antigen is undetermined. This sample was included in a study of cytomegalovirus exposure and HLA in healthy donors. Study-wide results and limits: CMV serostatus alone was available as immune exposure information. Later, an analysis showed that TCR beta chains associated with HLA were more clonally expanded than others that were equally common. Prior analysis indicated that the majority of TCR beta V segments exhibited productivity approximately 87% or approximately 30% of the time.

V dropped 5 bases and J dropped 0 bases, with 11 bases sitting between them. Germline V CDR1 and CDR2: SEHNR, FQNEAQ (reference sequence). CDR3 length: 15 residues. It was with 60 Vbeta and 13 Jbeta primers that the PCR ran. Produced via immunoSEQ multiplex PCR; TCRdb's table is partial and in-frame only. The sample totals under 85,000 clones. The TCR was taken from a boy aged 5-17 years in good health and CMV-seronegative. Sequences were obtained from PBMCs. The chain recombines TRBV7-9 with TRBJ1-5; possible D gene TRBD1, 6 bases. The CDR3 loop is CASSLAGDSNQPQHF. CDR3 bases: TGTGCCAGCAGCCTCGCAGGGGATAGCAATCAGCCCCAGCATTTT.